This section outlines one T cell receptor (beta chain) sequence together with its context. This sample is drawn from a study of blood T cell repertoires in COVID-19. On the study more broadly: There were acute and convalescent COVID-19 samples, and they came from the United States, Italy and Spain. In each case, the material was cDNA or gDNA derived from T cells, B-cell-depleted T cells, or PBMCs.

In the study's own analysis: Estimation of nucleated cell counts relied on the amplification of reference gene primers. Some clones are missing from TCRdb's copy, which holds only in-frame ones; the method was immunoSEQ multiplex PCR. The DNA gave D and trimming, while V, J and clone size come from that table. The sample lists 200,000 to 250,000 clones; 88% were seen once. CDR1 and CDR2 (germline): LNHDA, SQIVND (reference sequence). Trimming took off 5 bases at V and 5 bases at J, with 9 bases between the two ends. CDR3 length: 12 amino acids. What was sequenced was peripheral blood. The receptor comes from an older woman with acute or convalescent COVID-19. V usage is TRBV19 and J usage is TRBJ2-5, with D maybe TRBD1 (5 bases). CDR3: CASSPGLETQYF. The CDR3 coding sequence is TGTGCCAGTAGTCCAGGGTTGGAGACCCAGTACTTC.